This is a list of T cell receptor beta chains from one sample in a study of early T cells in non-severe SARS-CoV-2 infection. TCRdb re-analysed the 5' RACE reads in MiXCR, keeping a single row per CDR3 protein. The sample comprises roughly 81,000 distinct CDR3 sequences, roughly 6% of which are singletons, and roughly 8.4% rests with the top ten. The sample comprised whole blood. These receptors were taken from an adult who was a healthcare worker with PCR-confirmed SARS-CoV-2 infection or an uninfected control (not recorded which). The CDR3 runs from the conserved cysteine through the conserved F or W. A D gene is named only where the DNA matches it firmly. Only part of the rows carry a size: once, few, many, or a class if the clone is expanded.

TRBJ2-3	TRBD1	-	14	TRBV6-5	TGTGCCAGCAGGGGACAGGGGAAAGGAGGTACGCAGTATTTT	CASRGQGKGGTQYF
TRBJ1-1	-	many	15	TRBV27	TGTGCCAGCAGTTTATCCCCTTTTCTGAACACTGAAGCTTTCTTT	CASSLSPFLNTEAFF
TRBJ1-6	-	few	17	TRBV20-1	TGCAGTGCTAGAGACTCTGCAGTCGGCTCCTATAATTCACCCCTCCACTTT	CSARDSAVGSYNSPLHF
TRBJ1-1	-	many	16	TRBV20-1	TGCAGTGCTAGGTTGGAAGGGGTCAGGACGAACACTGAAGCTTTCTTT	CSARLEGVRTNTEAFF
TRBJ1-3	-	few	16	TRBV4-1	TGCGCCAGCAGCCTGGGGGCTTCCAGCTCTGGAAACACCATATATTTT	CASSLGASSSGNTIYF
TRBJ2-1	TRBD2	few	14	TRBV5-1	TGCGCCAGCAGAGGACTAGCTGCCTACAATGAGCAGTTCTTC	CASRGLAAYNEQFF
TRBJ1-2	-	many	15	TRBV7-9	TGTGCCAGCAACAGGGCTGGTAGTTGGAGCTATGGCTACACCTTC	CASNRAGSWSYGYTF
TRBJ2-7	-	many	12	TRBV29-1	TGCAGCGTTGGGTTACAGACCTACGAGCAGTACTTC	CSVGLQTYEQYF
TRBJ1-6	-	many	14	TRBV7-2	TGTGCCAGCAGCTCCGGGACATATAATTCACCCCTCCACTTT	CASSSGTYNSPLHF
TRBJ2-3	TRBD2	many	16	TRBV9	TGTGCCAGCAGCGTCTCTAGCGGAGGGTCCACAGATACGCAGTATTTT	CASSVSSGGSTDTQYF
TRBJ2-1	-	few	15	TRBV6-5	TGTGCCAGCAGTCCAGTACCCCTCCCATACAATGAGCAGTTCTTC	CASSPVPLPYNEQFF
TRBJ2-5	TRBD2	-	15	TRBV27	TGTGCCAGCAGCATCCTAGCGGGAGGGCAAGAGACCCAGTACTTC	CASSILAGGQETQYF
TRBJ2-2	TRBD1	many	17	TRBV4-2	TGTGCCAGCAGCCAAGCCGAGGGACAGGGCAGGACCGGGGAGCTGTTTTTT	CASSQAEGQGRTGELFF
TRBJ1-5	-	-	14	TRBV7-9	TGTGCCAGCCCCCGACGAGAAAGCAATCAGCCCCAGCATTTT	CASPRRESNQPQHF
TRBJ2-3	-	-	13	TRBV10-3	TGTGCCACTCAGGGGGGTAGCACAGATACGCAGTATTTT	CATQGGSTDTQYF
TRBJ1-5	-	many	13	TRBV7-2	TGTGCCAGCAGCTTCCAGGGGAATCAGCCCCAGCATTTT	CASSFQGNQPQHF
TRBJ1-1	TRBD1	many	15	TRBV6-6	TGTGCCAGTCTTATCGGGACAGTGGGGAACACTGAAGCTTTCTTT	CASLIGTVGNTEAFF
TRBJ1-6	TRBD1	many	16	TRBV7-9	TGTGCCAGCAGCTCATCCCAAACAGGGGTGGATTCACCCCTCCACTTT	CASSSSQTGVDSPLHF
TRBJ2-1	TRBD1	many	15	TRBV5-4	TGTGCCAGCAGCTCCGGACAGGTCTCCTACAATGAGCAGTTCTTC	CASSSGQVSYNEQFF
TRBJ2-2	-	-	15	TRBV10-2	TGCGCCAGCAGAGCCTTAGGGGGGACTACCGGGGAGCTGTTTTTT	CASRALGGTTGELFF
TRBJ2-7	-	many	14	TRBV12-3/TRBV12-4	TGTGCCAGCAGTTTTGGCAACCGGGCCTACGAGCAGTACTTC	CASSFGNRAYEQYF
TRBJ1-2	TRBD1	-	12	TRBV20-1	TGCAGTGCGCAGACAGGGGCTAACGGCTACACCTTC	CSAQTGANGYTF
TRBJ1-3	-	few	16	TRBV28	TGTGCCAGCAGTGTCAGGACAGAACACTCTGGAAACACCATATATTTT	CASSVRTEHSGNTIYF
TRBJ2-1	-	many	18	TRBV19	TGTGCCAGTAGTATACTTCCTTTGGACGGGAGCTCCTACAATGAGCAGTTCTTC	CASSILPLDGSSYNEQFF
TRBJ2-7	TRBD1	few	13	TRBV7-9	TGTGCCAGCAGCTCGGGACAGAACTACGAGCAGTACTTC	CASSSGQNYEQYF
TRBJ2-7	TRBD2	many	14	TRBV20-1	TGCAGTGCTGAAAACCGGGAGGTTACCTACGAGCAGTACTTC	CSAENREVTYEQYF
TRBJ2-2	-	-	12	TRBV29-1	TGCAGCGTTGATTTCCTGGAAGGGGAGCTGTTTTTT	CSVDFLEGELFF
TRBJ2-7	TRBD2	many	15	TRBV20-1	TGCAGTGCCAACCCGACTAGCGGCTACTCCTACGAGCAGTACTTC	CSANPTSGYSYEQYF
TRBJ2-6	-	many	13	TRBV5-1	TGCGCCAAAGAACTGGTCGTGGCCAACGTCCTGACTTTC	CAKELVVANVLTF
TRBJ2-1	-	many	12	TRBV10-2	TGCGCCAGCAGGGACCCCTCCAATGAGCAGTTCTTC	CASRDPSNEQFF
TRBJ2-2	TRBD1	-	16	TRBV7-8	TGTGCCAGCAGCTCCCAGGGGGCGGGGAACACCGGGGAGCTGTTTTTT	CASSSQGAGNTGELFF
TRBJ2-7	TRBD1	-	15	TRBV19	TGTGCCAGTAGTCCAACCGGGACAGTTCATCGCGAGCAGTACTTC	CASSPTGTVHREQYF
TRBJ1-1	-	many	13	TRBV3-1	TGTGCCAGCAGCATTACAGGGAGGACTGAAGCTTTCTTT	CASSITGRTEAFF
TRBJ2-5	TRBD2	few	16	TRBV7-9	TGTGCCAGCAGCCACAGAGCGGGAGCTCCAGGGGAGACCCAGTACTTC	CASSHRAGAPGETQYF
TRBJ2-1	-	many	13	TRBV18	TGTGCCAGCTCTCTCGACAGGAACAATGAGCAGTTCTTC	CASSLDRNNEQFF
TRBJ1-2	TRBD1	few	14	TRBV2	TGTGCCAGCAAAGAGGACAGGGGGCCTGGAGGCTACACCTTC	CASKEDRGPGGYTF
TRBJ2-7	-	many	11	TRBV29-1	TGCAGCGTTGAGTCGGACGCAAGGGAGTACTTC	CSVESDAREYF
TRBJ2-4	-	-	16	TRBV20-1	TGCAGTGCTAGAGAATGGGAGACAGTGACGAAAAACATTCAGTACTTC	CSAREWETVTKNIQYF
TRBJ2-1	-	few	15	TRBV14	TGTGCCAGCAGCCCCCGGTCGGGGGTAGGGAATGAGCAGTTCTTC	CASSPRSGVGNEQFF
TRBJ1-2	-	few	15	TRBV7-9	TGTGCCAGCAGCTTAGCGGGGAACGAGATCTATGGCTACACCTTC	CASSLAGNEIYGYTF
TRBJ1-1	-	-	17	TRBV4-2	TGTGCCAGCAGCCAAGATATTGGGCTAGCCCAGCACACTGAAGCTTTCTTT	CASSQDIGLAQHTEAFF
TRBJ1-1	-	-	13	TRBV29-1	TGCAGCGTTGCCCGGGGACTGAACACTGAAGCTTTCTTT	CSVARGLNTEAFF
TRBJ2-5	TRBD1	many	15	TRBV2	TGTGCCAGCAGGAAATCGACAGGGGTGCGAGAGACCCAGTACTTC	CASRKSTGVRETQYF
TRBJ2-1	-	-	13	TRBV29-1	TGCAGCGTTTGGGACTCCACCTACAATGAGCAGTTCTTC	CSVWDSTYNEQFF
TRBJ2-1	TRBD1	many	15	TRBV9	TGTGCCAGCAGCTTGGGACAGGGGATATACAATGAGCAGTTCTTC	CASSLGQGIYNEQFF
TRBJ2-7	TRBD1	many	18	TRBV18	TGTGCCAGCTCAGCCGCCGACGAACGGGACAGGGGGCCTTTGGAGCAGTACTTC	CASSAADERDRGPLEQYF
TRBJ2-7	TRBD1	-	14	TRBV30	TGTGCCTGGACCCCGCCGGGACAGGGGATCGAGCAGTACTTC	CAWTPPGQGIEQYF
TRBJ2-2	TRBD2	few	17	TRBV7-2	TGTGCCAGCAGCTTAGTCCTAGCGGGAGGATACACCGGGGAGCTGTTTTTT	CASSLVLAGGYTGELFF
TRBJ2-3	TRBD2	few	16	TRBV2	TGTGCCAGCAGTGCTGTCCGGGGGGGCAACGCAGATACGCAGTATTTT	CASSAVRGGNADTQYF
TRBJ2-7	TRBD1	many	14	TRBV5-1	TGCGCCAGCAGCTTGGGGCAGGGGGACGACGAGCAGTACTTC	CASSLGQGDDEQYF
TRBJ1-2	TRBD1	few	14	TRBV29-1	TGCAGCCCCAAGGCCCCGGGACAGCCGTATGGCTACACCTTC	CSPKAPGQPYGYTF
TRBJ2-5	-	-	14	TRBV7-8	TGTGCCAGCAGCTTAGTTTTGGGACAAGAGACCCAGTACTTC	CASSLVLGQETQYF
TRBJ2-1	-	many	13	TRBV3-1	TGTGCCAGCAGCCAAGGGTTCTACAATGAGCAGTTCTTC	CASSQGFYNEQFF
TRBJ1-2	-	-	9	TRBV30	TGTGCCTTGGGCTATGGCTACACCTTC	CALGYGYTF
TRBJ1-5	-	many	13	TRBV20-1	TGCAGTGCTAGGCGGACTCCCGGGCAGCCCCAGCATTTT	CSARRTPGQPQHF
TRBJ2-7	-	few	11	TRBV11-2	TGTGCCAGCAGCGTACCCCACGAGCAGTACTTC	CASSVPHEQYF
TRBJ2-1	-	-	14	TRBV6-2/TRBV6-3	TGTGCCACCAGTTTCCAAGGGATCGACAATGAGCAGTTCTTC	CATSFQGIDNEQFF
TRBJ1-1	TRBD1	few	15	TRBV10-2	TGCGCCAGTAGATACCAAGACAGGGGGGACACTGAAGCTTTCTTT	CASRYQDRGDTEAFF
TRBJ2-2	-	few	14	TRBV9	TGTGCCAGCAAGGTAGCGCCGAACACCGGGGAGCTGTTTTTT	CASKVAPNTGELFF
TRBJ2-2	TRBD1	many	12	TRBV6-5	TGTGCCAGCAGGCGGACAGGGGGTTTGCTGTTTTTT	CASRRTGGLLFF